The 14 T cell receptor beta chains below all came from one sample that was sequenced in a study of blood T cells in healthy people across ages. A second PCR, run for roughly 7 to 11 cycles, used a sample-barcoded 5' primer plus a J-beta primer mix. TCRdb redid the calling of the 5' RACE reads with MiXCR, one entry per CDR3 protein. The sample has around 700,000 distinct CDR3 sequences, roughly 25% seen once. These sequences were also reported in another study, on T cells of mothers and their children.

The sample taken for sequencing was blood. The receptors shown here come from a boy between 10 and 17 years old in good health.

This clonotype was counted between two and nine times. The chain combines TRBV7-9 with TRBJ1-1; D uncertain. Germline CDR1 is SEHNR and CDR2 is FQNEAQ (reference sequence). This CDR3 spans 13 amino acids. The V end lost 11 bases, the J end lost 2 bases, and 15 bases lay between the germline ends. The DNA of the CDR3 is TGTGCCGGAACGTACGGGCCCAACACTGAAGCTTTCTTT. This gives the protein CAGTYGPNTEAFF.

This chain links TRBV5-1 with TRBJ2-7; D not resolved. Germline-derived CDR1 and CDR2 are SGHRS and YFSETQ. The CDR3 contains 14 residues. Trimming removed 0 bases from V and 7 bases from J, with 14 bases in between. CDR3 residues: CASSLGLATLEQYF. The CDR3 nucleotides read TGCGCCAGCAGCTTGGGGTTGGCCACCCTGGAGCAGTACTTC.

The genes are TRBV12-3 or TRBV12-4 and TRBJ2-2, with D possibly TRBD1 on 5 matching bases. The germline V and J ends were trimmed by 2 bases and 3 bases, with 19 bases remaining between them. This CDR3 is 18 amino acids long. CDR3 sequence: CASSLISSGRAYTGELFF. The CDR3 DNA follows: TGTGCCAGCAGTTTAATCAGCTCAGGCAGGGCGTACACCGGGGAGCTGTTTTTT.

This chain uses TRBV12-3 or TRBV12-4 with TRBJ2-5, with D possibly TRBD1 on 5 matching bases. Near its end, the DNA agrees better with TRBJ2-7, so the J call may be wrong. The CDR3 extends over 13 amino acids. CDR3 amino acids: CASRMTAAYEQYF. For the CDR3, the DNA is TGTGCCAGCAGAATGACAGCCGCCTACGAGCAGTACTTC.

This sequence joins TRBV7-2 and TRBJ2-2; D is unclear. This CDR3 has 15 residues. Germline CDR1 reads SGHTA; CDR2 reads FQGNSA. Trimming took off 7 bases at V and 5 bases at J, with 17 bases between the two ends. The CDR3 DNA follows: TGTGCCAGCACTAGACACCTTCTGGGAACCGGGGAGCTGTTTTTT. Amino acids: CASTRHLLGTGELFF. The variable domain in full, completed from reference TRBV7-2 and TRBJ2-2, reads GAGVSQSPSNKVTEKGKDVELRCDPISGHTALYWYRQSLGQGLEFLIYFQGNSAPDKSGLPSDRFSAERTGGSVSTLTIQRTQQEDSAVYLCASTRHLLGTGELFFGEGSRLTVL.

The chain's CDR3 is CASSFAGVGETQYF. The DNA for the CDR3 is TGTGCCAGCAGTTTTGCGGGGGTGGGTGAGACCCAGTACTTC. V gene TRBV28 combines with J gene TRBJ2-1; 7 bases match TRBD2. The DNA end lines up better with TRBJ2-5; the J call may be wrong. There are 14 residues in the CDR3. Germline lookup yields CDR1 MDHEN and CDR2 SYDVKM.

The chain combines TRBV29-1 with TRBJ2-5, with D maybe TRBD2 (6 bases). Trimming stripped 4 bases from V and 5 bases from J, with 17 bases between. This CDR3 is 14 amino acids long. CDR1 and CDR2 (germline): SQVTM, ANQGSEA. The CDR3 sequence: CSVGGVLVPETQYF. The CDR3 DNA reads TGCAGCGTTGGGGGGGTACTAGTTCCGGAGACCCAGTACTTC.

The V gene is TRBV27, the J gene TRBJ2-1; tentatively, D is TRBD1 (5 bases). Germline-derived CDR1 and CDR2 are MNHEY and SMNVEV (reference sequence). V gave up 0 bases and J gave up 11 bases, with 14 bases separating them. The CDR3 totals 14 residues. The CDR3 sequence: CASSLSGLDYKQFF. The CDR3 coding sequence is TGTGCCAGCAGTTTATCGGGGCTTGATTACAAGCAGTTCTTC.

This rearrangement joins TRBV7-6 to TRBJ1-4; D ambiguous. Trimming shortened V by 5 bases and J by 8 bases, and 12 bases separated the two germline ends. This CDR3 is built from 13 residues. The germline V gene encodes CDR1 SGHVS and CDR2 FNYEAQ. For the CDR3, the DNA is TGTGCCAGCAGCGGCCGAACTAGGGAAAAACTGTTTTTT. Its translation: CASSGRTREKLFF.

This clonotype was observed a handful of times. The chain employs TRBV29-1 and TRBJ2-5; TRBD2 matches 15 bases. The closer fit of TRBJ2-1 to the DNA end suggests the J call may be wrong. Germline V gene lookup returns CDR1 SQVTM and CDR2 ANQGSEA. The CDR3 is 15 residues long. This CDR3 reads CSVGGTSGRYDEQFF. CDR3 DNA sequence: TGCAGCGTTGGAGGGACTAGCGGGAGGTATGACGAGCAGTTCTTC.

This clonotype was recorded a few times. One junction end disagrees with the germline gene, perhaps due to a read error. This chain links TRBV27 with TRBJ2-7; D is possibly TRBD1 or TRBD2 (6 bases each). The CDR3 consists of 13 residues. Germline loops: CDR1 MNHEY, CDR2 SMNVEV (reference sequence). CDR3 sequence: CASSLSTGAEQYF. CDR3 nucleotide sequence: TGCGCCAGCAGTTTATCCACGGGGGCCGAGCAGTACTTC.

J is TRBJ2-5 and V is TRBV20-1, with 9 nucleotides matching TRBD2. The CDR3 runs 12 residues. Germline V gene data show CDR1 as DFQATT and CDR2 as SNEGSKA (reference sequence). After removal of 5 bases from V and 11 bases from J, the junction contained 9 bases not matched to a gene. CDR3 sequence: CSALAGLGEQYF. CDR3 coding DNA: TGCAGTGCTCTAGCGGGGTTAGGGGAGCAGTACTTC.

This chain joins TRBV5-8 and TRBJ1-3; TRBD1 agrees at 8 bases. There are 15 residues in the CDR3. Germline loops: CDR1 SGHTS, CDR2 YDEGEE. The ends lost 4 bases at V and 3 bases at J; junction bases unmatched: 6. The DNA of the CDR3 is TGTGCCAGCAGCGGAGGGACAGGCTTTGGAAACACCATATATTTT. Its protein product is CASSGGTGFGNTIYF. The whole variable domain, filled in from reference TRBV5-8 and TRBJ1-3, reads EAGVTQSPTHLIKTRGQQATLRCSPISGHTSVYWYQQALGLGLQFLLWYDEGEERNRGNFPPRFSGRQFPNYSSELNVNALELEDSALYLCASSGGTGFGNTIYFGEGSWLTVV.

Note on this clonotype: A read error is likely, as this CDR3 ends without the conserved phenylalanine or tryptophan. The rearrangement uses TRBV13 and TRBJ2-5; D unclear. The CDR3 loop spans 13 amino acids. Germline assignment: CDR1 PRHDT and CDR2 FYEKMQ (reference sequence). With 5 bases removed from V and 10 bases from J, the gap between germline ends came to 17 bases. As DNA, the CDR3 is TGTGCCAGCAGCCCCCCGCGCAAGGTGGGCCAGTACCTC. This gives the protein CASSPPRKVGQYL.